This TCR beta chain was recorded in a study of T cell clones after liver transplantation. Study-wide context: Samples came from ITN030ST, which attempted immunosuppression withdrawal within 2 years of liver transplantation. Patients counted as tolerant after at least one year off all immunosuppression, enzymes not exceeding twice normal. Post-transplant blood was tracked for graft-donor-reactive T cell clones identified in a pre-transplant mixed lymphocyte reaction. The study, taken as a whole, reports: Post-transplant, graft-donor-reactive CD4 TCRbeta sequences in blood dropped significantly in 5 of 8 subjects.

Worth noting for this clone: Its target is unknown.

The CDR3 is made up of 14 amino acids. Germline CDR1 SNHLY, CDR2 FYNNEI. Trimming removed 4 bases at V and 5 bases at J, with 14 bases between. Assay used: immunoSEQ multiplex PCR; TCRdb lists only in-frame clones, some missing. In the table there are under 55,000 clones, around 84% of which are singletons. The chain employs TRBV2 and TRBJ2-5; no clear D gene. The clonotype was recovered from a human patient who received a liver transplant. Some of the T cells might come from the graft donor. This specimen consisted of CD4+ T cells from blood, obtained 24 months after liver transplant. CDR3 amino acids: CASSATLVAETQYF. CDR3 sequence (DNA): TGTGCCAGCAGTGCCACCCTAGTGGCGGAGACCCAGTACTTC.